What follows are 13 T cell receptor beta chains derived from one specimen sequenced in a study of cytomegalovirus exposure and HLA in healthy donors. TCRdb's copy holds only in-frame clones and misses some; the assay was immunoSEQ multiplex PCR. The sample has some 200,000 clones, roughly 88% seen once. Sequencing was done on a sample of PBMCs. These receptors all come from a woman in her 30s in good health and CMV-seropositive.

The rearrangement links TRBV7-2 to TRBJ1-5; possibly TRBD1 for D (6 bases). The germline CDR1 and CDR2 sequences are SGHTA and FQGNSA. This CDR3 comprises 15 residues. The germline V and J ends were trimmed by 3 bases and 5 bases, with 14 bases remaining between them. CDR3 in DNA: TGTGCCAGCAGCTTGAAAACAGGGCAATATCAGCCCCAGCATTTT. It specifies CASSLKTGQYQPQHF.

J is TRBJ2-7 and V is TRBV2; D possibly corresponds to TRBD2 (5 bases). This CDR3 comprises 12 residues. V lost 7 bases and J lost 2, with 9 bases in between. The germline CDR1 and CDR2 sequences are SNHLY and FYNNEI. The CDR3 DNA sequence: TGTGCCAGCAAGGGAGAACCCTACGAGCAGTACTTC. As protein: CASKGEPYEQYF.

The chain has TRBV10-2 and TRBJ1-2; D is perhaps TRBD1 (6 bases). There are 12 residues in the CDR3. Trimming took 8 bases from V and 6 from J, leaving 13 bases between them. Germline V CDR1 and CDR2: WSHSY, SAAADI. As DNA, the CDR3 is TGCGCCAGCGTCGGGACAACCGATGGCTACACCTTC. Encoded protein: CASVGTTDGYTF.

The chain carries TRBV5-1 and TRBJ2-7; 10 nucleotides line up with TRBD2. The CDR3 has 13 amino acids. CDR1 and CDR2 from the germline V gene are SGHRS and YFSETQ. V shed 7 bases, J shed 0 bases, and the junction held 1 base outside the gene matches. The CDR3 nucleotides read TGCGCCAGCCGACTAGCGGGCTCCTACGAGCAGTACTTC. It specifies CASRLAGSYEQYF.

The gene calls are TRBV18 and TRBJ2-7; TRBD1 matches 9 bases. V lost 2 bases and J lost 3; bases outside the gene matches: 2. Germline-derived CDR1 and CDR2 are KGHSH and LQKENI. This CDR3 region has 14 residues. Here the CDR3 DNA reads TGTGCCAGCTCACCAGGGACAGGGCGCTACGAGCAGTACTTC. Its translation is CASSPGTGRYEQYF.

Only a few counts were recorded for this clone. V and J are TRBV2 and TRBJ1-2, with 8 positions matching TRBD1. The CDR3 consists of 15 residues. CDR1 is SNHLY and CDR2 is FYNNEI in the germline V gene. J was trimmed by 8 bases and V by 6 bases; bases with no gene match: 14. CDR3 sequence (DNA): TGTGCCAGCAGCATGGAGGGACAGGCCTTGAGAGGCTACACCTTC. Translation: CASSMEGQALRGYTF.

The chain has TRBV5-1 and TRBJ2-3; TRBD2 aligns across 11 bases. Germline CDR1 reads SGHRS; CDR2 reads YFSETQ. This CDR3 has 14 residues. V was clipped by 5 bases and J by 6 bases; unmatched bases: 5. The CDR3 bases are TGCGCCAGCAGTGGGACTAGCGGATCTGATACGCAGTATTTT. Its translation: CASSGTSGSDTQYF.

The chain carries TRBV2 and TRBJ1-1; 8 bases fit TRBD1. The CDR3 contains 14 residues. Germline trimming cut 5 bases from V and 0 bases from J; bases unmatched to any gene: 2. Germline values: CDR1 SNHLY, CDR2 FYNNEI. The CDR3 sequence is CASSTGGLNTEAFF. CDR3 DNA: TGTGCCAGCAGTACAGGGGGGCTGAACACTGAAGCTTTCTTT.

The chain has TRBV2 and TRBJ2-1; 11 bases are a match to TRBD2. From germline, CDR1 is SNHLY and CDR2 FYNNEI. Losses at the gene ends were 6 bases for V and 9 bases for J; bases not matched to a gene: 4. The CDR3 extends over 13 amino acids. The CDR3 DNA reads as TGTGCCAGCAGCGCCGGGACTAGCGGTGAGCAGTTCTTC. Encoded protein: CASSAGTSGEQFF.

Comment on this clone: The germline gene is not matched at one end of the junction; a read error may be the cause. V is TRBV29-1 and J is TRBJ1-1; 7 nucleotides align to TRBD1. Per the germline V gene, CDR1 is SQVTM and CDR2 is ANQGSEA. The CDR3 contains 13 residues. The CDR3 here is CSVVKVGQARGLF. The DNA of the CDR3 is TGCAGCGTTGTAAAGGTAGGACAGGCGCGGGGCCTCTTT.

There are a few counts of this clone. The chain uses TRBV11-3 and TRBJ2-4; D not resolved. CDR1 is SGHNT and CDR2 is YENEEA in the germline V gene. There are 13 residues in the CDR3. V was pared by 3 bases and J by 9 bases, with 12 bases between. The CDR3, as DNA: TGTGCCAGCAGCTTCCTCTATATAGCCATTCAGTACTTC. This codes for CASSFLYIAIQYF. Full variable domain (missing parts from reference TRBV11-3 and TRBJ2-4): EAGVVQSPRYKIIEKKQPVAFWCNPISGHNTLYWYLQNLGQGPELLIRYENEEAVDDSQLPKDRFSAERLKGVDSTLKIQPAELGDSAVYLCASSFLYIAIQYFGAGTRLSVL.

A word on this clone: At the DNA level, this CDR3 is encoded by other sequences in the same sample as well. The chain combines TRBV5-1 with TRBJ2-1; the match to TRBD1 covers 7 bases. This CDR3 region has 14 residues. Per the germline V gene, CDR1 is SGHRS and CDR2 is YFSETQ. V shed 0 bases and J 3 bases; nucleotides not matched to a gene: 0. The CDR3 DNA follows: TGCGCCAGCAGCTTGGGGGACAGCTACAATGAGCAGTTCTTC. Translated, it gives CASSLGDSYNEQFF. Drawing the rest from reference TRBV5-1 and TRBJ2-1, the complete variable domain is KAGVTQTPRYLIKTRGQQVTLSCSPISGHRSVSWYQQTPGQGLQFLFEYFSETQRNKGNFPGRFSGRQFSNSRSEMNVSTLELGDSALYLCASSLGDSYNEQFFGPGTRLTVL.

The rearrangement links TRBV5-6 to TRBJ2-7; TRBD2 matches at 7 bases. Germline V lookup: CDR1 SGHDT, CDR2 YYEEEE. The CDR3 is 15 amino acids. The V gene end was trimmed by 3 bases and the J gene end by 0 bases; junction bases not matched to a gene: 6. The CDR3, as DNA: TGTGCCAGCAGCTACCCGGGAGGCATCTCCTACGAGCAGTACTTC. This encodes CASSYPGGISYEQYF.